A single sample gave rise to the 18 T cell receptor beta chains below, sequenced in a study of blood T cell repertoires in COVID-19. The assay was immunoSEQ multiplex PCR, and TCRdb's table has in-frame clones only and misses some. The data show around 220,000 clones, roughly nine tenths seen once. Sequenced: peripheral blood. All receptors derive from a woman aged 45 to 65 with acute or convalescent COVID-19.

This clone appeared a single time. The chain recombines TRBV9 with TRBJ2-7, with 10 bases lining up with TRBD2. Unmatched junction bases numbered 5, after V lost 4 bases and J lost 4 bases. CDR3 size: 14 residues. The germline gives CDR1 SGDLS, CDR2 YYNGEE. CDR3 residues: CASSQTSGQYEQYF. CDR3 sequence (DNA): TGTGCCAGCAGCCAGACTAGCGGGCAGTACGAGCAGTACTTC. The full variable domain, in which reference TRBV9 and TRBJ2-7 provide the parts outside the CDR3, is DSGVTQTPKHLITATGQRVTLRCSPRSGDLSVYWYQQSLDQGLQFLIQYYNGEERAKGNILERFSAQQFPDLHSELNLSSLELGDSALYFCASSQTSGQYEQYFGPGTRLTVT.

To note about this clone: Germline is not matched at one junction end, which may reflect a read error. The rearrangement joins TRBV15 to TRBJ2-7, with TRBD1 matching over 10 bases. The length of the CDR3 is 14 residues. Germline-derived CDR1 and CDR2 are LNHNV and YYDKDF (reference sequence). This CDR3 reads CATSGDRGLYEQYF. The CDR3 DNA follows: TGTGCCACCAGCGGAGACAGGGGGCTCTACGAGCAGTACTTC.

The chain links TRBV5-1 to TRBJ1-1, with 7 bases fitting TRBD1. This CDR3 spans 15 amino acids. With 4 bases clipped from V and 1 base from J, the junction kept 7 bases outside the gene matches. Germline V CDR1 and CDR2: SGHRS, YFSETQ. The CDR3 DNA sequence: TGCGCCAGCAGCGCGACAGGGAACGCGAACACTGAAGCTTTCTTT. Residues: CASSATGNANTEAFF.

This clone was recorded only once. The J gene is TRBJ2-5, the V gene TRBV10-3, with 10 nucleotides matching TRBD1. V gave up 3 bases and J gave up 4 bases; unmatched junction bases: 5. The germline gives CDR1 ENHRY, CDR2 SYGVKD. This CDR3 comprises 15 residues. CDR3 sequence reads: CAISEPDRGRETQYF. In nucleotides, the CDR3 is TGTGCCATCAGTGAACCCGACAGGGGGCGAGAGACCCAGTACTTC.

The gene calls are TRBV11-2 and TRBJ1-3; D possibly corresponds to TRBD1 (5 bases). The CDR3 has 15 amino acids. The V and J ends lost 3 bases and 2 bases respectively, with 11 bases between them. The germline V gene encodes CDR1 SGHAT and CDR2 FQNNGV. In nucleotides, the CDR3 is TGTGCCAGCAGCTTGAGTTGGGGGGCTGGAAACACCATATATTTT. It encodes CASSLSWGAGNTIYF.

This sequence joins TRBV9 and TRBJ2-7, with 7 bases identical to TRBD2. The length of the CDR3 is 15 residues. The trim removed 3 bases at V and 7 bases at J, leaving 13 bases unmatched. Germline V gives CDR1 SGDLS, CDR2 YYNGEE. The CDR3 DNA is TGTGCCAGCAGCGGACGCATGGGGGGAGCGGGGGAGCAGTACTTC. This gives the protein CASSGRMGGAGEQYF.

The chain employs TRBV2 and TRBJ2-5, with 10 bases identical to TRBD2. CDR1 and CDR2 (germline): SNHLY, FYNNEI. This CDR3 has 16 residues. V lost 2 bases to trimming and J lost 5 bases; unmatched junction nucleotides: 8. CDR3 bases: TGTGCCAGCAGTGAAAGTAGCGGGGGGTCTTGGGAGACCCAGTACTTC. Its translation is CASSESSGGSWETQYF.

The genes are TRBV27 and TRBJ2-5, with no clear D. From germline, CDR1 is MNHEY and CDR2 SMNVEV (reference sequence). The CDR3 extends over 14 amino acids. The V end was cut by 5 bases, the J end by 3 bases, with 13 bases between. The CDR3 region is CASSALGEKETQYF. CDR3 bases: TGTGCCAGCAGTGCACTTGGTGAAAAAGAGACCCAGTACTTC.

The chain uses TRBV3-1 (or the pseudogene TRBV3-2) and TRBJ1-2; D is undetermined. The CDR3 extends over 13 amino acids. The ends were cut back, 4 bases at V and 8 bases at J, with 14 bases in the middle. Germline V gene data show CDR1 as LGHDT and CDR2 as YNNKEL (reference sequence). CDR3 residues: CASSPWEGKGYTF. As DNA, the CDR3 is TGTGCCAGCAGCCCCTGGGAGGGTAAGGGCTACACCTTC.

The chain has TRBV6-1 and TRBJ2-1, with 9 bases fitting TRBD2. Per the germline V gene, CDR1 is MNHNS and CDR2 is SASEGT. This CDR3 region has 16 residues. The trim removed 3 bases at V and 3 bases at J, leaving 6 bases unmatched. The CDR3, as DNA: TGTGCCAGCAGTGATGCCCGGACTAGCGTCTACAATGAGCAGTTCTTC. Translation: CASSDARTSVYNEQFF.

This clone was found once. V and J are TRBV18 and TRBJ2-7; 8 bases fit TRBD1. Germline V gene data show CDR1 as KGHSH and CDR2 as LQKENI. The CDR3 has 13 residues. V trimming: 2 bases; J trimming: 7 bases; junction bases outside the gene matches: 4. This chain's CDR3 is CASSPGQGGEQYF. The CDR3 coding sequence is TGTGCCAGCTCACCAGGACAGGGTGGGGAGCAGTACTTC.

This clone appeared a single time. This chain uses TRBV3-1 (or the pseudogene TRBV3-2) with TRBJ1-5; 8 bases match TRBD1. The CDR3 is made up of 15 amino acids. CDR1 is LGHDT, CDR2 YNNKEL, per germline (reference sequence). V dropped 3 bases and J dropped 7; count of bases not matched to a gene: 8. Here the CDR3 DNA reads TGTGCCAGCAGCCACCCTCAGGGGGCGCGGCAGCCCCAGCATTTT. Translating it yields CASSHPQGARQPQHF.

The sample holds one count of this clone. The CDR3 nucleotides are TGTGCCACATCCCCTCGGGACAGGGGGCGTTACACTGAAGCTTTCTTT. Translating gives CATSPRDRGRYTEAFF. The chain has TRBV19 and TRBJ1-1; 12 nucleotides align to TRBD1. This CDR3 comprises 16 residues. The germline gives CDR1 LNHDA, CDR2 SQIVND (reference sequence). V was clipped by 10 bases and J by 3 bases; unmatched bases: 12.

Comments on this clone: Other DNA sequences of this sample code for an identical CDR3. The chain joins TRBV19 to TRBJ2-1; 14 nucleotides agree with TRBD2. CDR3 length equals 15 residues. Germline V gene sequence: CDR1 LNHDA, CDR2 SQIVND (reference sequence). Trimming took 4 bases from V and 4 from J; bases not matched to a gene: 0. This chain's CDR3 is CASSRTSGGYNEQFF. DNA for the CDR3: TGTGCCAGTAGTAGGACTAGCGGGGGGTACAATGAGCAGTTCTTC.

V usage is TRBV10-3 and J usage is TRBJ2-3; no clear D gene. The CDR3 runs 13 residues. Germline CDR1 ENHRY, CDR2 SYGVKD. V lost 0 bases and J lost 7, with 8 bases in between. The CDR3 DNA is TGTGCCATCAGTGAGTCACCCGCGAATACGCAGTATTTT. It is translated as CAISESPANTQYF.

The gene calls are TRBV11-2 and TRBJ2-7, with TRBD1 matching 9 bases. Germline CDR1 and CDR2: SGHAT and FQNNGV. CDR3 length: 16 amino acids. Unmatched junction bases numbered 13, after V lost 5 bases and J lost 5 bases. The CDR3 bases are TGTGCCAGCAGCGACACCTTACAGGGGGCTCGGAACGAGCAGTACTTC. This sequence encodes CASSDTLQGARNEQYF.

The gene calls are TRBV3-1 (or the pseudogene TRBV3-2) and TRBJ2-5; TRBD1 aligns across 7 bases. Trimming took 0 bases from V and 2 from J; bases not matched to a gene: 3. The CDR3 loop spans 15 amino acids. Germline V CDR1 and CDR2: LGHDT, YNNKEL (reference sequence). The CDR3 protein is CASSQDRGQQETQYF. The CDR3 DNA reads as TGTGCCAGCAGCCAAGACCGGGGACAGCAAGAGACCCAGTACTTC.

The chain carries TRBV6-4 and TRBJ2-2, with 7 positions matching TRBD2. V shed 4 bases and J 4 bases; nucleotides not matched to a gene: 0. This CDR3 is 13 amino acids long. Germline values: CDR1 MRHNA, CDR2 SNTAGT. CDR3 region: CASSGTSTGELFF. The CDR3 coding sequence is TGTGCCAGCAGTGGGACTAGCACCGGGGAGCTGTTTTTT.